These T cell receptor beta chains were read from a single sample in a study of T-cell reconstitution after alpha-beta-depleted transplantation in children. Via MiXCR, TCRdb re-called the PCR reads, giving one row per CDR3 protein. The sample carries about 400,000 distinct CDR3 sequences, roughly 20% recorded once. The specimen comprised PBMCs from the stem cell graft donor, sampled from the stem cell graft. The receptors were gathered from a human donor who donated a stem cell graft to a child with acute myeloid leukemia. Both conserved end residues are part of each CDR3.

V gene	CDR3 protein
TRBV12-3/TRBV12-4	CASSFLGTANSPLHF
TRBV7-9	CASSTTGQPYEQYF
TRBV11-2	CASSPKGYWSSGANVLTF
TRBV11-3	CASSFDTDSSYNEQFF
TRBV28	CATSAGNIQYF
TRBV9	CASSAQGTSGMDEQFF
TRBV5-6	CASSLGGEVYNEQFF
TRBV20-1	CTTQGSSYNEQFF
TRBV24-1	CATSAGAGNTIYF
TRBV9	CASSVGSYTDTQYF
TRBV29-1	CSVEWVRQGPYTGELFF
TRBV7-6	CASSPLSGSRADTQYF
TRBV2	CASSGQGYRNEQFF
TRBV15	CATSSGGQNTEAFF
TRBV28	CASKWDDGTDTQYF
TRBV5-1	CASSLFRPGQASYEQYF
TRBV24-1	CATSEPGDPYNEQFF
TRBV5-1	CASSIQSSTDTQYF
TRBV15	CATSHLGLAGGYEQFF
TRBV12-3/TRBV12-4	CASSFLQGGDGYTF
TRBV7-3	CASSSGLAGDDTQYF
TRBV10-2	CASSESRTSGRAQYF